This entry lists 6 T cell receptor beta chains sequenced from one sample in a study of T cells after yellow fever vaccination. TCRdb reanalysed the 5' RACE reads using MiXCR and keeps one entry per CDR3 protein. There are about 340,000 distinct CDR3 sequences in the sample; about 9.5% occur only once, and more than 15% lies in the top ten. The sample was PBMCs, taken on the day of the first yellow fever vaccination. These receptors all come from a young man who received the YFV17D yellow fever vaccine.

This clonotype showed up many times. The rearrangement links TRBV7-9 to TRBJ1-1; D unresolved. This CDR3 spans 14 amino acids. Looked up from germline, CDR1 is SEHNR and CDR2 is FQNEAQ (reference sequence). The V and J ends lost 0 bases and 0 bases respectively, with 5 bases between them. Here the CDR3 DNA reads TGTGCCAGCAGCTTAGCAAGCGTGAACACTGAAGCTTTCTTT. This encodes CASSLASVNTEAFF.

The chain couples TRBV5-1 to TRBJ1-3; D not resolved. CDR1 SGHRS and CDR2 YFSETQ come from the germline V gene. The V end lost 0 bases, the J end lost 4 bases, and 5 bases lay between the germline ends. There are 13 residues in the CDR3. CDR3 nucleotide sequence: TGCGCCAGCAGCTTGGAGCCAGGAAACACCATATATTTT. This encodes CASSLEPGNTIYF.

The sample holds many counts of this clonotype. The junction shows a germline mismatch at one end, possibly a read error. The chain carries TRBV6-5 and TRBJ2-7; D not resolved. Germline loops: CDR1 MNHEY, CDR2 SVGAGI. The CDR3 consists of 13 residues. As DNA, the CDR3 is TGTGCCAGCAGTTCGGACCACTCCCACGAGCAGTACTTC. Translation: CASSSDHSHEQYF.

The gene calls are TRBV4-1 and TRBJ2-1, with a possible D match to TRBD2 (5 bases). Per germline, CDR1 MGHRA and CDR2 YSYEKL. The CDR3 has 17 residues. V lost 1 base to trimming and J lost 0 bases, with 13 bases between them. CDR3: CASSQGAEPSSYNEQFF. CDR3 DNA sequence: TGCGCCAGCAGCCAAGGAGCGGAGCCGAGCTCCTACAATGAGCAGTTCTTC.

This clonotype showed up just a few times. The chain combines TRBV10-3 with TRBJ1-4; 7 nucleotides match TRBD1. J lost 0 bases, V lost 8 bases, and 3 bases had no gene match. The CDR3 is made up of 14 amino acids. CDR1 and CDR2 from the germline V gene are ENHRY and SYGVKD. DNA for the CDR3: TGTGCCATCGGGGACAGTGCAACTAATGAAAAACTGTTTTTT. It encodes CAIGDSATNEKLFF.

CDR3 bases: TGCGCCAGCAGCGTACCGACGGGGTCCTACAATGAGCAGTTCTTC. Translating it yields CASSVPTGSYNEQFF. The chain links TRBV5-1 to TRBJ2-1; possibly TRBD2 for D (5 bases). The CDR3 has 15 amino acids. Germline CDR1 and CDR2: SGHRS and YFSETQ. V was clipped by 4 bases and J by 1 base, with 12 bases between them.